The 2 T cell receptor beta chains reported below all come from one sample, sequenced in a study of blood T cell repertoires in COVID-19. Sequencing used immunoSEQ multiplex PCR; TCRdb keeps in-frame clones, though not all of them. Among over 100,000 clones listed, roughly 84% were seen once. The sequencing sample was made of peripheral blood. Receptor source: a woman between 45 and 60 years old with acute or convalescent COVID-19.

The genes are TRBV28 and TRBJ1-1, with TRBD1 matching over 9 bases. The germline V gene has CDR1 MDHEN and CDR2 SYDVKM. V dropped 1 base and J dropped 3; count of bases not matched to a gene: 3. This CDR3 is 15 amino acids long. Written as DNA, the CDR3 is TGTGCCAGCAGTTTATTACAGGGGGCCTACACTGAAGCTTTCTTT. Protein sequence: CASSLLQGAYTEAFF. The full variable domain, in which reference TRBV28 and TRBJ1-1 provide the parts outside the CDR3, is DVKVTQSSRYLVKRTGEKVFLECVQDMDHENMFWYRQDPGLGLRLIYFSYDVKMKEKGDIPEGYSVSREKKERFSLILESASTNQTSMYLCASSLLQGAYTEAFFGQGTRLTVV.

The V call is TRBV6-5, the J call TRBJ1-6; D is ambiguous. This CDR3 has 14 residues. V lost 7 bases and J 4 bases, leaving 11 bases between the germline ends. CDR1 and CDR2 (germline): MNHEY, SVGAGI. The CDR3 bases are TGTGCCAGCACCGCGGGCCGATATAATTCACCCCTCCACTTT. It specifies CASTAGRYNSPLHF.